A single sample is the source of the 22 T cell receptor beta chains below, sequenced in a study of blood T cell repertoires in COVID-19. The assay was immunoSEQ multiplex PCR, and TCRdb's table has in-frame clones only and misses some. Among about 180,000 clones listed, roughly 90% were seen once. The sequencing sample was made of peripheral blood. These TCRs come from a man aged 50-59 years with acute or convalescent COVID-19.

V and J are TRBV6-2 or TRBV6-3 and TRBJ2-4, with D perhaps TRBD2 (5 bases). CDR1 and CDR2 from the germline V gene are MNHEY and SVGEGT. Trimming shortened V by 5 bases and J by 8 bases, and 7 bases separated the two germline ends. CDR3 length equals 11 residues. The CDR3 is CASSVRDIQYF. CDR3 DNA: TGTGCCAGCAGTGTGAGGGACATTCAGTACTTC.

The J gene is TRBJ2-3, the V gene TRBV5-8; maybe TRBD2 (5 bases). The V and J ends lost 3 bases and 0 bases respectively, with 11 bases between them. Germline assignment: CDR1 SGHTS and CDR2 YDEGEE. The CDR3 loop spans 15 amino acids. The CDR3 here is CASSSHTGSTDTQYF. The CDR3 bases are TGTGCCAGCAGCTCTCACACGGGAAGCACAGATACGCAGTATTTT.

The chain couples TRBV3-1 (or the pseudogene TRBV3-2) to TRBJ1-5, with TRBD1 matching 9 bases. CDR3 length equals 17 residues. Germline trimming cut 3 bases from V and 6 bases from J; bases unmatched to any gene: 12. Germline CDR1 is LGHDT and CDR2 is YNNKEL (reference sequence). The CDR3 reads CASSQGIQGARGQPQHF. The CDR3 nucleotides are TGTGCCAGCAGCCAGGGAATACAGGGGGCGCGTGGTCAGCCCCAGCATTTT.

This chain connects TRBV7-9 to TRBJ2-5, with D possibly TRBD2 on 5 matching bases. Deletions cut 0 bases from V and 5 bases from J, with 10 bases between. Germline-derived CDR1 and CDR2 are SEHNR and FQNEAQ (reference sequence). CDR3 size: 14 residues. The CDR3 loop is CASSLAVTGETQYF. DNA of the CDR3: TGTGCCAGCAGCTTAGCGGTAACGGGGGAGACCCAGTACTTC.

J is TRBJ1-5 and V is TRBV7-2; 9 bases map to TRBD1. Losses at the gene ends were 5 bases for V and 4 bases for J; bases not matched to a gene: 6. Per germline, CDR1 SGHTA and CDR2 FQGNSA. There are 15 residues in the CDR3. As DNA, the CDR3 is TGTGCCAGCAGCCCCACGACAGGGGGGAATCAGCCCCAGCATTTT. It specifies CASSPTTGGNQPQHF.

For the CDR3, the DNA is TGTGCCACCGACCGGGGCAATGAGCAGTTCTTC. It codes for CATDRGNEQFF. V gene TRBV24-1 combines with J gene TRBJ2-1, with D possibly TRBD2 on 5 matching bases. V gave up 9 bases and J gave up 6 bases, with 8 bases separating them. Germline lookup yields CDR1 KGHDR and CDR2 SFDVKD. The CDR3 is 11 amino acids.

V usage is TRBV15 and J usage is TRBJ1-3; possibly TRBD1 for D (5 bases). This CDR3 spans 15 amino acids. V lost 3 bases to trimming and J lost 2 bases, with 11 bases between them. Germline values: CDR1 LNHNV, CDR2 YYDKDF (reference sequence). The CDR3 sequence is CATSSRGAAGNTIYF. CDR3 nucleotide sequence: TGTGCCACCAGCAGTAGGGGTGCAGCTGGAAACACCATATATTTT. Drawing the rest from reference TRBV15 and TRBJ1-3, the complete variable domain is DAMVIQNPRYQVTQFGKPVTLSCSQTLNHNVMYWYQQKSSQAPKLLFHYYDKDFNNEADTPDNFQSRRPNTSFCFLDIRSPGLGDTAMYLCATSSRGAAGNTIYFGEGSWLTVV.

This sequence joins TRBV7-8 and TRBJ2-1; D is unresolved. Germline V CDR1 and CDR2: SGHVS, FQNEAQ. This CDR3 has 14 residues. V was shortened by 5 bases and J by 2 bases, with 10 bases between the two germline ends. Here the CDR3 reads CASSAAQPYNEQFF. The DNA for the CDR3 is TGTGCCAGCAGCGCAGCGCAACCCTACAATGAGCAGTTCTTC.

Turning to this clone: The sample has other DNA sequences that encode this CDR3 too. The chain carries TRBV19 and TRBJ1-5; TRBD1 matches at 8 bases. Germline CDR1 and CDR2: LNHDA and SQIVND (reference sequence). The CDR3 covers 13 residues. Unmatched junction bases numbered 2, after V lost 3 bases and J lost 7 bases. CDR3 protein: CASSMDRDQPQHF. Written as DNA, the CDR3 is TGTGCCAGTAGTATGGACAGGGACCAGCCCCAGCATTTT.

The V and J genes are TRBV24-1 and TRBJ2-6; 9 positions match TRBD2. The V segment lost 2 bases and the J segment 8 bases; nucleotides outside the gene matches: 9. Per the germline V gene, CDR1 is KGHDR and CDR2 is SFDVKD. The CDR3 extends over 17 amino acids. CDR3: CATSDSPSGIGSNVLTF. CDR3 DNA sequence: TGTGCCACCAGTGATTCCCCTAGCGGGATAGGGTCCAACGTCCTGACTTTC.

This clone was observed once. CDR3: CASSFQRPNTGELFF. DNA of the CDR3: TGTGCCAGCAGCTTTCAGCGACCGAACACCGGGGAGCTGTTTTTT. This sequence joins TRBV13 and TRBJ2-2; D remains unclear. V gave up 3 bases and J gave up 0 bases, with 8 bases separating them. CDR1 and CDR2 (germline): PRHDT, FYEKMQ (reference sequence). This CDR3 region has 15 residues.

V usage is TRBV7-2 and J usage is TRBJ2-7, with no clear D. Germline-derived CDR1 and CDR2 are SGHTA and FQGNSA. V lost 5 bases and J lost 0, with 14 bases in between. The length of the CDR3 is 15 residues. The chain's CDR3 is CASSLYPLGSYEQYF. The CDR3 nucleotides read TGTGCCAGCAGCCTATATCCACTCGGCTCCTACGAGCAGTACTTC.

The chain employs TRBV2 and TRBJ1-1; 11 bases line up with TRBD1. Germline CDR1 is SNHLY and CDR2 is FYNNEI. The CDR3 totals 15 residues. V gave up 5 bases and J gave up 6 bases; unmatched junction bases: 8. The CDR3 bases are TGTGCCAGCAGTTACGGACAGGGGGCGGTCTCTGAAGCTTTCTTT. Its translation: CASSYGQGAVSEAFF.

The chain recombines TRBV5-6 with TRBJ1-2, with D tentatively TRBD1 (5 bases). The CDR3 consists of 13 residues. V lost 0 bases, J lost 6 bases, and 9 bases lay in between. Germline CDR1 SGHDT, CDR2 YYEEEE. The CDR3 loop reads CASSLGQYDGYTF. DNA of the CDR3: TGTGCCAGCAGCTTGGGACAGTATGATGGCTACACCTTC.

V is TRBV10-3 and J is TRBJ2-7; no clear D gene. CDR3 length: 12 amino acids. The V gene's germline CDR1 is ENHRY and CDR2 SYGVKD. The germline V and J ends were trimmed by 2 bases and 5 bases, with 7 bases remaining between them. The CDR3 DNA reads TGTGCCATCAGTGAGGAGGCAAACGAGCAGTACGTC. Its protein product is CAISEEANEQYV.

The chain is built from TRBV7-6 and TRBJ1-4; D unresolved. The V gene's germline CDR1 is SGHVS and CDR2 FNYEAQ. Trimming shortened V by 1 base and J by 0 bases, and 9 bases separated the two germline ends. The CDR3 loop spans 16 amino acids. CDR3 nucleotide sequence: TGTGCCAGCAGCTTAGGAGTGGGCGCAACTAATGAAAAACTGTTTTTT. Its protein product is CASSLGVGATNEKLFF.

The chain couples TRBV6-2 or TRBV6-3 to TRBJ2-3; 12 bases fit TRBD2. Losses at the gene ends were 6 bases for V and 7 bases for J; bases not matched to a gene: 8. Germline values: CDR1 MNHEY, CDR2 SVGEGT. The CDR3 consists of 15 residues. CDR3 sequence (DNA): TGTGCCAGCAGCTTAACTAGCGGGGGGCGACATACGCAGTATTTT. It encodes CASSLTSGGRHTQYF.

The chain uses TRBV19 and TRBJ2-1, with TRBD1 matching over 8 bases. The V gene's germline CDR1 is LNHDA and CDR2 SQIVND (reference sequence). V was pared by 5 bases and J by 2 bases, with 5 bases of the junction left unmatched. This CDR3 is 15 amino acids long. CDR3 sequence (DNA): TGTGCCAGTAGTCGGACAGGGTTTCCCTACAATGAGCAGTTCTTC. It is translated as CASSRTGFPYNEQFF.

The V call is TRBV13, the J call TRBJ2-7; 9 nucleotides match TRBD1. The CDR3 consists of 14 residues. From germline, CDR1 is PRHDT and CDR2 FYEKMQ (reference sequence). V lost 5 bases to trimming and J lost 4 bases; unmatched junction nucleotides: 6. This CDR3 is CASSPPGQGYEQYF. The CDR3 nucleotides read TGTGCCAGCAGCCCTCCGGGACAGGGTTACGAGCAGTACTTC.

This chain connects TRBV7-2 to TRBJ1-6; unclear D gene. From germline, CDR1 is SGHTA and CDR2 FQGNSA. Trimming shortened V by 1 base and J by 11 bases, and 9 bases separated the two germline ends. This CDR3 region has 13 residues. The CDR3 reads CASSLGEVAPLHF. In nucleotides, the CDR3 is TGTGCCAGCAGCTTAGGCGAAGTTGCACCCCTCCACTTT.

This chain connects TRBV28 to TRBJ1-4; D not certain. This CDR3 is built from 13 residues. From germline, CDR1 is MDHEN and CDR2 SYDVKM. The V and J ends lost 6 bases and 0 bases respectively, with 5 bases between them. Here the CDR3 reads CASSGTTNEKLFF. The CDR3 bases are TGTGCCAGCAGCGGGACAACTAATGAAAAACTGTTTTTT.

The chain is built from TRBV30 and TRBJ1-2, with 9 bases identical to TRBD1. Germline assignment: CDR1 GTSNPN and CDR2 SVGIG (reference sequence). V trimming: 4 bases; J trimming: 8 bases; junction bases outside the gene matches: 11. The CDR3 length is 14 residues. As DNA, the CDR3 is TGTGCCTGGATTGGGACAGGGATCTTAGCCGGCTACACCTTC. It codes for CAWIGTGILAGYTF. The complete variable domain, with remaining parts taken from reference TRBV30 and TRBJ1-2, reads SQTIHQWPATLVQPVGSPLSLECTVEGTSNPNLYWYRQAAGRGLQLLFYSVGIGQISSEVPQNLSASRPQDRQFILSSKKLLLSDSGFYLCAWIGTGILAGYTFGSGTRLTVV.